This T cell receptor beta chain was captured by sequencing in a study of OX40 agonist ivuxolimab in advanced cancers. Profiled with immunoSEQ multiplex PCR; TCRdb holds only in-frame clones, not every one. The sample lists some 71,000 clones; about nine tenths were seen once. The sample holds one count of this clone. Germline-derived CDR1 and CDR2 are SGHTS and YDEGEE. V dropped 0 bases and J dropped 6 bases, with 10 bases sitting between them. The CDR3 consists of 14 residues. The chain uses TRBV5-8 and TRBJ1-5; a possible D gene is TRBD1 (5 bases). This specimen consisted of CD4+ or CD8+ T cells sorted from blood, obtained in a trial of the OX40 agonist ivuxolimab. The sequence came from an adult with an advanced solid tumor such as melanoma, head and neck, liver or kidney cancer. The CDR3 protein is CASSLGQGFQPQHF. CDR3 sequence (DNA): TGTGCCAGCAGCTTGGGTCAGGGCTTTCAGCCCCAGCATTTT.